The 26 T cell receptor beta chains reported below all come from one sample, sequenced in a study of blood T cell repertoires in COVID-19. Here immunoSEQ multiplex PCR was the method, and the copy in TCRdb shows in-frame clones only, minus some. The repertoire holds approximately 250,000 clones, with approximately 81% as singletons. The specimen was peripheral blood. The receptors originated from a man aged 40-49 years with acute or convalescent COVID-19.

V usage is TRBV5-1 and J usage is TRBJ2-7, with D tentatively TRBD1 (6 bases). Germline V CDR1 and CDR2: SGHRS, YFSETQ. This CDR3 spans 14 amino acids. The V gene lost 4 bases and the J gene lost 2 bases, with 13 bases spanning the gap. CDR3 nucleotide sequence: TGCGCCAGCAGCCGGGGTGGGGGCCCCTACGAGCAGTACTTC. Translated: CASSRGGGPYEQYF.

Only a few counts were recorded for this clone. The V and J genes are TRBV7-2 and TRBJ2-5; the D gene is possibly TRBD1 (5 bases). Germline lookup yields CDR1 SGHTA and CDR2 FQGNSA. CDR3 size: 15 residues. Trimming cost V 7 bases and J 4 bases, with 19 bases left between them. Here the CDR3 DNA reads TGTGCCAGCACCCAAACTGGGCAGGGCCCAGAGACCCAGTACTTC. Its protein product is CASTQTGQGPETQYF.

The chain links TRBV7-8 to TRBJ2-7; 11 bases map to TRBD2. Germline V lookup: CDR1 SGHVS, CDR2 FQNEAQ. Losses at the gene ends were 2 bases for V and 2 bases for J; bases not matched to a gene: 5. There are 16 residues in the CDR3. The CDR3 DNA reads TGTGCCAGCAGCTTACTAGCGGGGGGCCAAGCCTACGAGCAGTACTTC. Its protein product is CASSLLAGGQAYEQYF.

The gene calls are TRBV27 and TRBJ1-1, with D hard to call. There are 14 residues in the CDR3. The germline CDR1 and CDR2 sequences are MNHEY and SMNVEV (reference sequence). Trimming cost V 3 bases and J 1 base, with 9 bases left between them. CDR3 residues: CASSFLSENTEAFF. The CDR3 DNA sequence: TGTGCCAGCAGTTTTCTCTCAGAGAACACTGAAGCTTTCTTT.

This clone turned up a few times. The chain uses TRBV7-6 and TRBJ2-1; 12 bases line up with TRBD2. This CDR3 spans 16 amino acids. V was pared by 2 bases and J by 2 bases, with 1 base of the junction left unmatched. CDR1 SGHVS and CDR2 FNYEAQ come from the germline V gene. CDR3 sequence: CASSLRTSGAYNEQFF. The CDR3 DNA reads TGTGCCAGCAGCTTAAGGACTAGCGGGGCCTACAATGAGCAGTTCTTC.

The chain links TRBV6-4 to TRBJ2-1; 9 nucleotides agree with TRBD2. Unmatched junction bases numbered 4, after V lost 2 bases and J lost 2 bases. The CDR3 has 16 amino acids. Germline V gene sequence: CDR1 MRHNA, CDR2 SNTAGT. CDR3 sequence (DNA): TGTGCCAGCAGTGACATTAGCGGGGGCCCCTACAATGAGCAGTTCTTC. As protein: CASSDISGGPYNEQFF.

The chain couples TRBV6-5 to TRBJ1-1; 8 positions match TRBD1. This CDR3 is 14 amino acids long. V dropped 5 bases and J dropped 12; count of bases not matched to a gene: 14. Germline V CDR1 and CDR2: MNHEY, SVGAGI. In nucleotides, the CDR3 is TGTGCCAGCAGTCCTCGGGACAGGCGACGGGAAACTTTCTTT. This codes for CASSPRDRRRETFF.

This clone is a singleton in its sample. The chain combines TRBV13 with TRBJ1-2; tentatively, D is TRBD1 (6 bases). Trimming shortened V by 3 bases and J by 3 bases, and 11 bases separated the two germline ends. This CDR3 has 14 amino acids. CDR1 is PRHDT, CDR2 FYEKMQ, per germline (reference sequence). The CDR3 region is CASSFLRGYYGYTF. The CDR3 bases are TGTGCCAGCAGCTTCCTCAGGGGCTACTATGGCTACACCTTC.

The chain combines TRBV20-1 with TRBJ2-5; unclear D gene. The CDR3 sequence is 12 residues long. Trimming shortened V by 3 bases and J by 3 bases, and 8 bases separated the two germline ends. Germline lookup yields CDR1 DFQATT and CDR2 SNEGSKA (reference sequence). CDR3 coding DNA: TGCAGTGCTAGTTTTTCTAAAGAGACCCAGTACTTC. This translates into CSASFSKETQYF.

V is TRBV5-1 and J is TRBJ2-1; D unresolved. Trimming left V 1 base short and J 3 bases short, with 8 bases between. From germline, CDR1 is SGHRS and CDR2 YFSETQ. CDR3 size: 14 residues. CDR3 nucleotides: TGCGCCAGCAGCTTGAGTCAGTACTACAATGAGCAGTTCTTC. Residues: CASSLSQYYNEQFF.

CDR3 nucleotide sequence: TGTGCCAGCAGTTTCGGCGCAGGCGGGGGCTATGGCTACACCTTC. Translation gives CASSFGAGGGYGYTF. J is TRBJ1-2 and V is TRBV28, with D possibly being TRBD1 (5 bases). V lost 3 bases to trimming and J lost 4 bases, with 15 bases between them. The CDR3 sequence is 15 residues long. Per germline, CDR1 MDHEN and CDR2 SYDVKM.

V usage is TRBV10-2 and J usage is TRBJ2-5, with 7 bases identical to TRBD2. From germline, CDR1 is WSHSY and CDR2 SAAADI. The CDR3 loop spans 12 amino acids. The J segment lost 12 bases and the V segment lost 6 bases, leaving 10 bases of the junction unmatched. In DNA form, the CDR3 reads TGCGCCAGCAGGGAGAGCGGGACTAAAGAGTACTTC. It codes for CASRESGTKEYF.

V is TRBV10-1 and J is TRBJ2-7, with D maybe TRBD2 (5 bases). CDR3 size: 16 residues. V was trimmed by 2 bases and J by 2 bases, leaving 16 bases between them. CDR1 is WNHNN and CDR2 is SYGVQD in the germline V gene (reference sequence). CDR3 DNA: TGCGCCAGCAGTGAGCCCCCGCGGGTCGGGACCTACGAGCAGTACTTC. Translated: CASSEPPRVGTYEQYF.

The chain employs TRBV9 and TRBJ1-2; 7 nucleotides line up with TRBD1. The V gene end was trimmed by 3 bases and the J gene end by 0 bases; junction bases not matched to a gene: 8. The germline V gene encodes CDR1 SGDLS and CDR2 YYNGEE. There are 16 residues in the CDR3. CDR3 sequence (DNA): TGTGCCAGCAGCGCTGTTTGGGACAGTTCTAACTATGGCTACACCTTC. This translates into CASSAVWDSSNYGYTF.

This clone was seen only once. The identical CDR3 is also encoded by other nucleotide sequences in the sample. J is TRBJ2-1 and V is TRBV2; TRBD2 aligns across 14 bases. The CDR3 has 15 residues. Per the germline V gene, CDR1 is SNHLY and CDR2 is FYNNEI. V gave up 6 bases and J gave up 6 bases; unmatched junction bases: 4. This chain's CDR3 is CASSLTSGGANEQFF. CDR3 nucleotides: TGTGCCAGCAGCCTGACTAGCGGGGGGGCCAATGAGCAGTTCTTC.

The rearrangement links TRBV6-5 to TRBJ1-5, with unresolved D. V lost 8 bases to trimming and J lost 3 bases, with 14 bases between them. The germline gives CDR1 MNHEY, CDR2 SVGAGI. This CDR3 comprises 14 residues. CDR3 region: CASEPSGNNQPQHF. The CDR3 region has the DNA TGTGCCAGCGAACCGTCGGGGAACAATCAGCCCCAGCATTTT.

A single count supports this clone. The rearrangement links TRBV7-6 to TRBJ1-1, with no clear D. CDR1 is SGHVS and CDR2 is FNYEAQ in the germline V gene. The CDR3 is 12 residues long. The germline V and J ends were trimmed by 5 bases and 5 bases, with 9 bases remaining between them. CDR3 in amino acids: CASSPVETEAFF. The DNA for the CDR3 is TGTGCCAGCAGCCCCGTGGAGACTGAAGCTTTCTTT.

This rearrangement joins TRBV7-6 to TRBJ1-6; perhaps TRBD1 as D (5 bases). The CDR3 has 15 residues. Per germline, CDR1 SGHVS and CDR2 FNYEAQ. Trimming took off 1 base at V and 8 bases at J, with 12 bases between the two ends. CDR3: CASSLGYGGDSPLHF. CDR3 DNA sequence: TGTGCCAGCAGCTTAGGATACGGGGGGGATTCACCCCTCCACTTT.

The V gene is TRBV6-6, the J gene TRBJ1-2; a weak D match, TRBD1 (6 bases). The V gene lost 5 bases and the J gene lost 3 bases, with 10 bases spanning the gap. This CDR3 contains 13 residues. From germline, CDR1 is MNHNY and CDR2 SVGAGI (reference sequence). The CDR3, as DNA: TGTGCCAGCAGTAACAGGGATGACTATGGCTACACCTTC. It codes for CASSNRDDYGYTF.

V and J are TRBV5-5 and TRBJ2-2, with TRBD1 matching over 10 bases. The V gene end was trimmed by 6 bases and the J gene end by 6 bases; junction bases not matched to a gene: 8. The CDR3 has 15 residues. CDR1 and CDR2 from the germline V gene are SGHKS and YYEKEE (reference sequence). In DNA form, the CDR3 reads TGTGCCAGCATCCCCGGGACAGGGGTGTCCGGGGAGCTGTTTTTT. This encodes CASIPGTGVSGELFF.

V usage is TRBV5-1 and J usage is TRBJ2-7; 9 bases align to TRBD1. The junction had 5 bases not matched to a gene; V was cut back by 1 base and J by 3 bases. The CDR3 is 15 residues long. Germline assignment: CDR1 SGHRS and CDR2 YFSETQ. The CDR3 DNA reads TGCGCCAGCAGCTTGTCAGGGACAGGGCTCTACGAGCAGTACTTC. It encodes CASSLSGTGLYEQYF.

The chain uses TRBV30 and TRBJ2-5; D uncertain. The CDR3 extends over 13 amino acids. V was trimmed by 2 bases and J by 2 bases, leaving 9 bases between them. Germline V gene sequence: CDR1 GTSNPN, CDR2 SVGIG (reference sequence). The CDR3 nucleotides read TGTGCCTGGAGTCCACAGTTTCAAGAGACCCAGTACTTC. Translated, it gives CAWSPQFQETQYF.

This clone has a single count. The chain is built from TRBV7-6 and TRBJ2-3; 9 nucleotides align to TRBD2. Per germline, CDR1 SGHVS and CDR2 FNYEAQ. With 4 bases clipped from V and 7 bases from J, the junction kept 15 bases outside the gene matches. The CDR3 has 17 residues. CDR3 residues: CASSSGEVAGVAYTQYF. For the CDR3, the DNA is TGTGCCAGCAGCTCGGGAGAGGTAGCGGGGGTCGCATATACGCAGTATTTT.

V usage is TRBV28 and J usage is TRBJ1-1; TRBD1 aligns across 12 bases. Trimming cost V 1 base and J 1 base; bases outside gene matches: 10. Germline lookup yields CDR1 MDHEN and CDR2 SYDVKM. The CDR3 sequence is 19 residues long. The CDR3 sequence: CASSLLPGQGAFKNTEAFF. Here the CDR3 DNA reads TGTGCCAGCAGTTTATTGCCGGGACAGGGGGCTTTTAAGAACACTGAAGCTTTCTTT.

J is TRBJ2-3 and V is TRBV5-1; 8 nucleotides match TRBD2. The CDR3 has 15 residues. After removal of 3 bases from V and 3 bases from J, the junction contained 6 bases not matched to a gene. The germline V gene encodes CDR1 SGHRS and CDR2 YFSETQ. Written as DNA, the CDR3 is TGCGCCAGCAGCTCACGGGGGGGCAGAACAGATACGCAGTATTTT. It yields the protein CASSSRGGRTDTQYF.

This chain connects TRBV6-4 to TRBJ2-1, with TRBD2 identical over 12 bases. CDR3 length: 16 residues. The germline gives CDR1 MRHNA, CDR2 SNTAGT. With 4 bases clipped from V and 8 bases from J, the junction kept 9 bases outside the gene matches. CDR3 coding DNA: TGTGCCAGCAGTGTTTCTTCTAGCGGGGGGGCGCATGAGCAGTTCTTC. This translates into CASSVSSSGGAHEQFF.